This T cell receptor (beta chain) was retrieved from a study of blood T cell repertoires in COVID-19. Study at large: Samples representing acute and convalescent COVID-19 were sourced from the United States, Italy and Spain.

Per the original data handling: Amplification from reference gene primers served as the basis for estimated nucleated cell counts. This table comes from immunoSEQ multiplex PCR, and its TCRdb copy is limited to in-frame clones, with some not included. V and J calls and clone size are those listed in that table; D and trimming were worked out from the DNA. The table shows some 220,000 clones, with roughly 80% occurring only once. The CDR3 covers 14 residues. Trimming took 4 bases from V and 0 from J, leaving 10 bases between them. Germline V gene sequence: CDR1 SGHRS, CDR2 YFSETQ. The J gene is TRBJ1-1, the V gene TRBV5-1, with a weak D call TRBD1 (6 bases). The clonotype was recovered from a woman aged 60-75 years with acute or convalescent COVID-19. The sequenced sample consisted of peripheral blood. CDR3 residues: CASSTGHMNTEAFF. The CDR3 nucleotides are TGCGCCAGCAGCACGGGACATATGAACACTGAAGCTTTCTTT. Combining the CDR3 with reference TRBV5-1 and TRBJ1-1 gives the whole variable domain KAGVTQTPRYLIKTRGQQVTLSCSPISGHRSVSWYQQTPGQGLQFLFEYFSETQRNKGNFPGRFSGRQFSNSRSEMNVSTLELGDSALYLCASSTGHMNTEAFFGQGTRLTVV.